The 20 T cell receptor beta chains given below trace back to one sample, sequenced in a study of OX40 agonist ivuxolimab in advanced cancers. The assay was immunoSEQ multiplex PCR, and TCRdb's table has in-frame clones only and misses some. This table holds fewer than 90,000 clones, 85% to 95% found once. Sequenced material: CD4+ or CD8+ T cells sorted from blood, taken in a trial of the OX40 agonist ivuxolimab. Receptor source: an adult with an advanced solid tumor such as melanoma, head and neck, liver or kidney cancer.

J is TRBJ1-2 and V is TRBV27; maybe TRBD1 (5 bases). The germline CDR1 and CDR2 sequences are MNHEY and SMNVEV (reference sequence). The CDR3 spans 14 residues. Deletions cut 2 bases from V and 4 bases from J, with 11 bases between. CDR3 region: CASSLGGGTYGYTF. The CDR3 DNA reads TGTGCCAGCAGTTTAGGGGGGGGGACCTATGGCTACACCTTC.

V usage is TRBV27 and J usage is TRBJ2-1; D call uncertain. V gave up 0 bases and J gave up 9 bases, with 6 bases separating them. This CDR3 has 12 residues. CDR1 is MNHEY, CDR2 SMNVEV, per germline (reference sequence). The CDR3 reads CASSLSGREQFF. The CDR3 DNA follows: TGTGCCAGCAGTTTATCGGGTCGTGAGCAGTTCTTC.

The chain recombines TRBV19 with TRBJ2-1; D is unresolved. Trimming took off 1 base at V and 0 bases at J, with 10 bases between the two ends. This CDR3 region has 16 residues. Germline assignment: CDR1 LNHDA and CDR2 SQIVND (reference sequence). CDR3: CASSIGNVGSYNEQFF. The CDR3, as DNA: TGTGCCAGTAGTATAGGGAACGTCGGCTCCTACAATGAGCAGTTCTTC.

V is TRBV5-6 and J is TRBJ1-1; D is possibly TRBD1 (6 bases). CDR1 and CDR2 from the germline V gene are SGHDT and YYEEEE. The CDR3 runs 13 residues. V was pared by 0 bases and J by 8 bases, with 11 bases between. In DNA, the CDR3 is TGTGCCAGCAGCTTGGGGCTGGGGGCCGAAGCTTTCTTT. The encoded protein is CASSLGLGAEAFF.

The gene calls are TRBV4-1 and TRBJ1-2, with unresolved D. V was cut by 1 base and J by 1 base, with 7 bases left in between. Germline V gives CDR1 MGHRA, CDR2 YSYEKL. The CDR3 consists of 14 residues. CDR3 sequence: CASSQVNSNYGYTF. In DNA form, the CDR3 reads TGCGCCAGCAGCCAAGTGAACAGTAACTATGGCTACACCTTC.

The CDR3 sequence: CASSRKLEVLDTQYF. CDR3 DNA: TGTGCCAGCAGTCGCAAGCTAGAAGTCTTGGATACGCAGTATTTT. The chain combines TRBV27 with TRBJ2-3; D is unclear. Trimming took off 5 bases at V and 6 bases at J, with 18 bases between the two ends. The CDR3 runs 15 residues. Germline lookup yields CDR1 MNHEY and CDR2 SMNVEV (reference sequence).

The rearrangement joins TRBV15 to TRBJ2-3, with a possible D match to TRBD2 (7 bases). From germline, CDR1 is LNHNV and CDR2 YYDKDF (reference sequence). Between the trimmed V and J ends, which lost 0 bases and 1 base, there was a span of 14 bases. The CDR3 has 17 residues. DNA of the CDR3: TGTGCCACCAGCAGAGATGAGGGGGGGCAAGGCACAGATACGCAGTATTTT. This codes for CATSRDEGGQGTDTQYF.

This chain links TRBV30 with TRBJ2-5; TRBD1 is a possible D gene (5 bases). Per the germline V gene, CDR1 is GTSNPN and CDR2 is SVGIG (reference sequence). There are 15 residues in the CDR3. V was clipped by 4 bases and J by 4 bases, with 19 bases between them. CDR3 DNA: TGTGCCTGGAACACTAAACAAGGGGTCCGAGAGACCCAGTACTTC. This gives the protein CAWNTKQGVRETQYF. The complete variable domain, with remaining parts taken from reference TRBV30 and TRBJ2-5, reads SQTIHQWPATLVQPVGSPLSLECTVEGTSNPNLYWYRQAAGRGLQLLFYSVGIGQISSEVPQNLSASRPQDRQFILSSKKLLLSDSGFYLCAWNTKQGVRETQYFGPGTRLLVL.

The rearrangement uses TRBV7-9 and TRBJ1-5; unclear D gene. Germline CDR1 and CDR2: SEHNR and FQNEAQ (reference sequence). V shed 5 bases and J shed 3 bases, with 5 bases lying between them. The CDR3 contains 12 residues. The CDR3 DNA follows: TGTGCCAGCAGCGACACCAATCAGCCCCAGCATTTT. Encoded protein: CASSDTNQPQHF. The full variable domain, rest sourced from reference TRBV7-9 and TRBJ1-5, is DTGVSQNPRHKITKRGQNVTFRCDPISEHNRLYWYRQTLGQGPEFLTYFQNEAQLEKSRLLSDRFSAERPKGSFSTLEIQRTEQGDSAMYLCASSDTNQPQHFGDGTRLSIL.

CDR3 DNA sequence: TGTGCCAGCAGCTTAGGTGCCAGGGCGGGGTATGGCTACACCTTC. It translates to CASSLGARAGYGYTF. The chain employs TRBV11-2 and TRBJ1-2; perhaps TRBD1 as D (5 bases). Trimming pared 1 base from V and 5 bases from J, leaving 14 bases between. This CDR3 is built from 15 residues. CDR1 SGHAT and CDR2 FQNNGV come from the germline V gene.

The chain uses TRBV27 and TRBJ2-5; 8 bases are shared with TRBD1. The V gene's germline CDR1 is MNHEY and CDR2 SMNVEV (reference sequence). CDR3 size: 15 residues. V lost 6 bases to trimming and J lost 5 bases; unmatched junction nucleotides: 11. As DNA, the CDR3 is TGTGCCAGCAGAACTCGGACAGGGCGGACGGAGACCCAGTACTTC. Amino acids: CASRTRTGRTETQYF.

The chain has TRBV27 and TRBJ1-1, with D possibly being TRBD1 (5 bases). Germline-derived CDR1 and CDR2 are MNHEY and SMNVEV (reference sequence). The V end lost 5 bases, the J end lost 1 base, and 11 bases lay between the germline ends. The CDR3 has 14 residues. The CDR3 loop is CASSPRGENTEAFF. The CDR3 coding sequence is TGTGCCAGCAGTCCCCGGGGGGAGAACACTGAAGCTTTCTTT.

V usage is TRBV27 and J usage is TRBJ1-1; D may be TRBD1 (6 bases). The germline CDR1 and CDR2 sequences are MNHEY and SMNVEV (reference sequence). The V and J ends lost 6 bases and 1 base respectively, with 9 bases between them. The CDR3 length is 13 residues. In DNA, the CDR3 is TGTGCCAGCAGCCAGGGGTGGAACACTGAAGCTTTCTTT. It codes for CASSQGWNTEAFF.

The rearrangement joins TRBV27 to TRBJ2-5; TRBD1 matches 10 bases. V lost 6 bases and J lost 4; bases outside the gene matches: 5. Germline CDR1 reads MNHEY; CDR2 reads SMNVEV (reference sequence). The CDR3 consists of 14 residues. CDR3 nucleotides: TGTGCCAGCAGAGACAGGGGGCTGGGAGAGACCCAGTACTTC. Amino acid sequence: CASRDRGLGETQYF.

The chain employs TRBV5-8 and TRBJ2-7; D might be TRBD2 (6 bases). Deletions cut 1 base from V and 11 bases from J, with 16 bases between. Germline V CDR1 and CDR2: SGHTS, YDEGEE. The CDR3 extends over 13 amino acids. CDR3 DNA sequence: TGTGCCAGCAGCTTGAGGAGACACGGGAGCGAGTACTTC. This gives the protein CASSLRRHGSEYF.

V gene TRBV5-4 combines with J gene TRBJ2-4, with 7 bases lining up with TRBD2. In germline, CDR1 is SGHNT, CDR2 YYREEE (reference sequence). The V gene end was trimmed by 2 bases and the J gene end by 12 bases; junction bases not matched to a gene: 8. The CDR3 spans 13 residues. The CDR3 is CASSFQGGRGQYF. In DNA form, the CDR3 reads TGTGCCAGCAGCTTCCAGGGAGGGAGGGGTCAGTACTTC.

The chain employs TRBV30 and TRBJ2-7, with a tentative D call TRBD1 (6 bases). CDR3 size: 15 residues. The germline V and J ends were trimmed by 8 bases and 4 bases, with 24 bases remaining between them. The germline V gene encodes CDR1 GTSNPN and CDR2 SVGIG (reference sequence). This CDR3 reads CAPTPPGLGAYEQYF. CDR3 in DNA: TGTGCCCCAACCCCTCCAGGGCTGGGGGCGTACGAGCAGTACTTC.

V and J are TRBV9 and TRBJ2-3; 9 nucleotides agree with TRBD2. J was trimmed by 3 bases and V by 3 bases; bases with no gene match: 5. The CDR3 runs to 15 residues. The V gene's germline CDR1 is SGDLS and CDR2 YYNGEE. The CDR3 here is CASSGAGGGTDTQYF. The CDR3 DNA follows: TGTGCCAGCAGCGGAGCGGGGGGCGGGACAGATACGCAGTATTTT.

This chain connects TRBV5-6 to TRBJ2-1; no definite D call. Germline V gene data show CDR1 as SGHDT and CDR2 as YYEEEE. This CDR3 has 15 amino acids. Trimming removed 0 bases from V and 0 bases from J, with 7 bases in between. The CDR3 DNA follows: TGTGCCAGCAGCTTGGGGCTCTCCTCCTACAATGAGCAGTTCTTC. As protein: CASSLGLSSYNEQFF.

CDR3 region: CATSRGDGTEQFF. The CDR3 DNA reads as TGTGCCACCAGCCGGGGAGACGGAACCGAGCAGTTCTTC. The chain links TRBV15 to TRBJ2-1; the D gene is possibly TRBD2 (5 bases). The CDR3 length is 13 residues. CDR1 is LNHNV and CDR2 is YYDKDF in the germline V gene (reference sequence). Between the trimmed V and J ends, which lost 5 bases and 10 bases, there was a span of 15 bases.